A selection of T cell receptor beta chains follows, all from one sample in a study of blood T cell repertoires in COVID-19. The table came from immunoSEQ multiplex PCR; TCRdb's copy has only in-frame clones and leaves some out. The sample consists of roughly 18,000 clones, approximately 86% of them appearing once. Sequenced material: peripheral blood. The source of these receptors is a man between 65 and 85 years old with acute or convalescent COVID-19. The conserved cysteine and the conserved F or W are not part of the CDR3 here. The order of the fields is J gene, V gene, CDR3 protein.

>TRBJ1-1|TRBV9
ASSAGQGTEAF
>TRBJ1-1|TRBV5-1
ASSFPGQPNTEAF
>TRBJ2-5|TRBV5-4
ASSPDRVSQETQY
>TRBJ1-2|TRBV27
ATQGQNNYGYT
>TRBJ2-7|TRBV2
ASRFSGERGSSYEQY
>TRBJ2-7|TRBV4-1
ASSQAGITTYEQY
>TRBJ2-7|TRBV3-1/TRBV3-2
ASESGLAGNYEQY
>TRBJ1-1|TRBV7-3
ASSWTGDTEAF
>TRBJ2-1|TRBV4-3
ASSQVAGTYNEQF
>TRBJ2-1|TRBV11-3
ASSLAGTGAASGSNEQF